The T cell receptor (beta chain) described here comes from a study of control samples from healthy donors and cancer patients (dated by TCRdb to 2019 to 2021). Worth noting for this clone: Its antigen is unknown. There are no base qualities to consult, and no much larger clone falls within one base.

The library was generated by the immunoSEQ multiplex PCR assay. TCRdb limited this immuneACCESS table to in-frame rearrangements with V and J called. A share of clones is missing; checked studies link under half to unresolved V genes, and the rest is unexplained. The sample profile shows roughly 200,000 clones; about 95% of them were found once. The ten largest clones capture about 1.6% of the sample. The sequencing input was blood. The origin of this receptor is a man aged 45 to 65 in good health.

This receptor carries the CDR3 CASSEVGAGSEKLFF. The sequenced DNA: TGTGCCAGCAGTGAAGTGGGGGCAGGCTCAGAAAAACTGTTTTTT. The rearrangement combines TRBV25-1 with TRBJ1-4, with TRBD1 as a weak D call on 6 bases. CDR1 and CDR2 (MGHDK, SYGVNS) derive from the germline V gene. The junction shows trimming of 2 bases on V and 8 bases on J, plus 15 bases between the germline ends. CDR3 length: 15 amino acids, cysteine to phenylalanine. Just the 45-base CDR3 DNA is kept, in frame starting at base 1.